This T cell receptor beta chain derives from a study of T cell clonality in common variable immunodeficiency. The protocol was immunoSEQ multiplex PCR, while the TCRdb copy is restricted to in-frame clones and leaves out a portion. Observed are tens of thousands of clones, no singletons, with the top ten taking around 1.6%. Per the germline V gene, CDR1 is SQVTM and CDR2 is ANQGSEA. J lost 2 bases, V lost 6 bases, and 4 bases had no gene match. This CDR3 region has 13 residues. In this sample, this clone turned up many times. The read stops 3 residues short of the end of the CDR3; the missing end is completed from the germline J gene.

The sequencing input was peripheral blood mononuclear cells. The sequence was collected from a person aged 18-70 years in good health. The gene calls are TRBV29-1 and TRBJ2-7; 10 nucleotides agree with TRBD1. The CDR3 protein is CSVGTGAPYEQYF. CDR3 bases read: TGCAGCGTCGGGACAGGGGCGCCCTACGAG.